The next 2 T cell receptor beta chains were all read from a single sample in a study of T cell changes during pregnancy in multiple sclerosis. Assay used: immunoSEQ multiplex PCR; TCRdb lists only in-frame clones, some missing. The repertoire consists of tens of thousands of clones, with about 89% occurring once and the leading ten covering roughly 0.61%. Sequenced material: CD4+ T cells from peripheral blood mononuclear cells, taken in the third trimester of pregnancy. Receptor source: a female donor in good health, enrolled as a control in a pregnancy study.

The chain recombines TRBV19 with TRBJ2-5, with 11 bases that match TRBD2. The CDR3 is made up of 16 amino acids. The germline CDR1 and CDR2 sequences are LNHDA and SQIVND (reference sequence). Germline trimming cut 3 bases from V and 3 bases from J; bases unmatched to any gene: 6. The CDR3 protein is CASSITSGGGKETQYF. The DNA for the CDR3 is TGTGCCAGTAGTATCACTAGCGGGGGCGGAAAAGAGACCCAGTACTTC.

V gene TRBV11-3 combines with J gene TRBJ2-2; 7 positions agree with TRBD2. J gave up 7 bases and V 1 base, and 0 bases lay outside the gene matches. This CDR3 comprises 13 residues. Germline CDR1 reads SGHNT; CDR2 reads YENEEA. The CDR3 loop reads CASSLGGGGELFF. Here the CDR3 DNA reads TGTGCCAGCAGCTTAGGCGGGGGCGGGGAGCTGTTTTTT.